This entry lists 17 T cell receptor beta chains sequenced from one sample in a study of beta chain features in type 1 diabetes. Whole-study results and caveats: Shortening of TCRB CDR3s, moderate but significant, appeared in all four CD4+ subsets of Type 1 diabetes patients.

Antigens of these TCRs are unknown. The sequenced template was cDNA made from the entire isolated RNA. The protocol was immunoSEQ multiplex PCR, while the TCRdb copy is restricted to in-frame clones and leaves out a portion. The top ten clones hold 0.5% to 0.55% of a sample with around 100,000 clones, under 30% of them seen once. The sequenced sample consisted of central memory CD4+ T cells from blood. All receptors derive from a woman aged 18-29 years with type 1 diabetes.

This clone was detected only a few times. The gene calls are TRBV7-6 and TRBJ2-1; 7 bases fit TRBD1. The CDR3 loop spans 17 amino acids. Germline V CDR1 and CDR2: SGHVS, FNYEAQ. V shed 0 bases, J shed 7 bases, and the junction held 12 bases outside the gene matches. The chain's CDR3 is CASSLAPGQGDGNEQFF. DNA of the CDR3: TGTGCCAGCAGCTTAGCGCCGGGGCAGGGGGACGGGAATGAGCAGTTCTTC.

This chain's CDR3 is CASSAGASGSGEQYV. The CDR3 bases are TGTGCCAGTAGTGCGGGTGCTAGCGGGAGCGGGGAGCAGTACGTC. This chain connects TRBV19 to TRBJ2-7; 10 nucleotides agree with TRBD2. Germline V lookup: CDR1 LNHDA, CDR2 SQIVND (reference sequence). CDR3 size: 15 residues. With 5 bases clipped from V and 7 bases from J, the junction kept 11 bases outside the gene matches.

A few counts support this clone. The chain joins TRBV19 to TRBJ2-1; 14 positions match TRBD2. The CDR3 is made up of 20 amino acids. Germline V gene lookup returns CDR1 LNHDA and CDR2 SQIVND (reference sequence). Germline trimming cut 5 bases from V and 4 bases from J; bases unmatched to any gene: 16. The CDR3, as DNA: TGTGCCAGTAGTGGGCGACTAGCGGGAGGGCGGCCATCTGGGTACAATGAGCAGTTCTTC. This codes for CASSGRLAGGRPSGYNEQFF.

This clone came up a few times. The V gene is TRBV5-4, the J gene TRBJ2-1; tentative D call: TRBD2 (5 bases). The V end was cut by 0 bases, the J end by 9 bases, with 16 bases between. The CDR3 spans 15 residues. Germline V gene sequence: CDR1 SGHNT, CDR2 YYREEE (reference sequence). CDR3 sequence reads: CASSLDRRASGEQFF. CDR3 DNA: TGTGCCAGCAGCTTGGATCGAAGAGCGAGCGGTGAGCAGTTCTTC.

This clone has more than one count but fewer than ten. The J gene is TRBJ1-5, the V gene TRBV7-2; D perhaps matches TRBD1 (5 bases). The CDR3 loop spans 14 amino acids. The germline V and J ends were trimmed by 3 bases and 4 bases, with 10 bases remaining between them. Germline assignment: CDR1 SGHTA and CDR2 FQGNSA. DNA for the CDR3: TGTGCCAGCAGCTTGGGACTGATTAATCAGCCCCAGCATTTT. Protein product: CASSLGLINQPQHF.

V and J are TRBV7-9 and TRBJ1-1; D is undetermined. The CDR3 has 13 amino acids. Germline V gene data show CDR1 as SEHNR and CDR2 as FQNEAQ (reference sequence). Trimming took off 1 base at V and 4 bases at J, with 7 bases between the two ends. CDR3 sequence: CASSLVSVTEAFF. The DNA of the CDR3 is TGTGCCAGCAGCTTAGTGTCGGTCACTGAAGCTTTCTTT.

This clone was seen only a few times. CDR3 DNA sequence: TGTGCCAGCAGCTCTAGCGGGGGACTTGAGACCCAGTACTTC. The encoded protein is CASSSSGGLETQYF. The chain carries TRBV5-4 and TRBJ2-5, with 10 positions matching TRBD2. The germline gives CDR1 SGHNT, CDR2 YYREEE (reference sequence). The CDR3 consists of 14 residues. After removal of 3 bases from V and 5 bases from J, the junction contained 4 bases not matched to a gene. The variable domain in full, with the rest retrieved from reference TRBV5-4 and TRBJ2-5, is ETGVTQSPTHLIKTRGQQVTLRCSSQSGHNTVSWYQQALGQGPQFIFQYYREEENGRGNFPPRFSGLQFPNYSSELNVNALELDDSALYLCASSSSGGLETQYFGPGTRLLVL.

V usage is TRBV11-1 and J usage is TRBJ2-7; D not certain. The CDR3 has 14 residues. CDR1 and CDR2 (germline): SGHAT, FQDESV (reference sequence). With 1 base removed from V and 6 bases from J, the gap between germline ends came to 13 bases. The CDR3 protein is CASSLEDSYGEQYF. The CDR3 coding sequence is TGTGCCAGCAGCTTAGAGGATAGCTATGGCGAGCAGTACTTC.

The chain recombines TRBV20-1 with TRBJ2-1, with D hard to call. CDR1 and CDR2 from the germline V gene are DFQATT and SNEGSKA (reference sequence). V was pared by 2 bases and J by 8 bases, with 7 bases between. The CDR3 extends over 11 amino acids. CDR3 in amino acids: CSARLRDEQFF. DNA of the CDR3: TGCAGTGCTAGACTACGAGATGAGCAGTTCTTC.

This clone has just a few counts. The genes are TRBV23-1 and TRBJ2-1, with 8 positions matching TRBD2. TRBV23-1 is annotated as an ORF whose role is uncertain. This CDR3 has 16 residues. The V segment lost 4 bases and the J segment 1 base; nucleotides outside the gene matches: 6. The CDR3 region is CASSPLAGLSYNEQFF. The DNA of the CDR3 is TGCGCCAGCAGTCCTCTAGCGGGCCTGTCCTACAATGAGCAGTTCTTC.

J is TRBJ2-5 and V is TRBV6-6; 9 bases align to TRBD2. Trimming at V came to 10 bases and at J to 6 bases, leaving 6 bases not matched to a gene. Germline lookup yields CDR1 MNHNY and CDR2 SVGAGI (reference sequence). The CDR3 totals 12 residues. CDR3 coding DNA: TGTGCCACCAATAGCGGGAGCCAGACCCAGTACTTC. As protein: CATNSGSQTQYF.

V usage is TRBV11-2 and J usage is TRBJ2-3; perhaps TRBD2 as D (5 bases). V was clipped by 2 bases and J by 0 bases, with 15 bases between them. The CDR3 runs 17 residues. The V gene's germline CDR1 is SGHAT and CDR2 FQNNGV. CDR3 coding DNA: TGTGCCAGCAGCTTACAGGCGCGTGGCGGGAGCACAGATACGCAGTATTTT. Translating gives CASSLQARGGSTDTQYF.

The gene calls are TRBV9 and TRBJ2-7, with TRBD1 matching over 7 bases. The germline V gene encodes CDR1 SGDLS and CDR2 YYNGEE. After removal of 4 bases from V and 0 bases from J, the junction contained 4 bases not matched to a gene. The CDR3 contains 14 residues. Here the CDR3 DNA reads TGTGCCAGCAGCACCCGACAGGGCTCCTACGAGCAGTACGTC. Translation gives CASSTRQGSYEQYV.

This chain links TRBV10-3 with TRBJ2-3; 9 bases match TRBD1. V dropped 7 bases and J dropped 3; count of bases not matched to a gene: 5. Germline V gene lookup returns CDR1 ENHRY and CDR2 SYGVKD. The CDR3 is made up of 14 amino acids. CDR3 protein: CAITSGQGTDTQYF. The CDR3 DNA sequence: TGTGCCATCACTTCGGGACAGGGTACAGATACGCAGTATTTT.

This chain joins TRBV30 and TRBJ1-1, with D unclear. The CDR3 is 12 residues long. Trimming shortened V by 5 bases and J by 0 bases, and 7 bases separated the two germline ends. Germline V gene lookup returns CDR1 GTSNPN and CDR2 SVGIG (reference sequence). The CDR3 bases are TGTGCCTGGGACGGGGTGAACACTGAAGCTTTCTTT. It translates to CAWDGVNTEAFF.

V and J are TRBV14 and TRBJ2-1; a weak D match, TRBD1 (5 bases). V lost 0 bases and J lost 9, with 9 bases in between. CDR1 SGHDN and CDR2 FVKESK come from the germline V gene. This CDR3 has 13 residues. The CDR3 DNA sequence: TGTGCCAGCAGCCAAGATTTCAGGGCTGAGCAGTTCTTC. Its translation: CASSQDFRAEQFF.

The chain couples TRBV11-2 to TRBJ2-5; TRBD2 agrees at 9 bases. Losses at the gene ends were 0 bases for V and 2 bases for J; bases not matched to a gene: 4. CDR3 length: 16 residues. In germline, CDR1 is SGHAT, CDR2 FQNNGV. The chain's CDR3 is CASSLDGGRVQETQYF. The DNA for the CDR3 is TGTGCCAGCAGCTTAGACGGCGGGAGGGTGCAAGAGACCCAGTACTTC. The full variable domain, in which reference TRBV11-2 and TRBJ2-5 provide the parts outside the CDR3, is EAGVAQSPRYKIIEKRQSVAFWCNPISGHATLYWYQQILGQGPKLLIQFQNNGVVDDSQLPKDRFSAERLKGVDSTLKIQPAKLEDSAVYLCASSLDGGRVQETQYFGPGTRLLVL.